These 6 T cell receptor beta chains were all obtained from the same sample, sequenced in a study of early T cells in non-severe SARS-CoV-2 infection. TCRdb re-called the 5' RACE reads with MiXCR, one entry per CDR3 protein. The sample yields 40,000 to 50,000 distinct CDR3 sequences, approximately 5.1% seen once. The sequenced sample was whole blood, obtained at baseline. The receptors derive from an adult who was a healthcare worker with PCR-confirmed SARS-CoV-2 infection or an uninfected control (not recorded which).

This clonotype was seen at least ten times. The chain is built from TRBV7-3 and TRBJ2-3; D is undetermined. There are 15 residues in the CDR3. CDR1 is SGHTA and CDR2 is FQGTGA in the germline V gene. V dropped 4 bases and J dropped 2 bases, with 13 bases sitting between them. This CDR3 reads CASSSQDGYTDTQYF. The CDR3 region has the DNA TGTGCCAGCAGCTCCCAGGACGGTTACACAGATACGCAGTATTTT. Based on the CDR3 plus reference TRBV7-3 and TRBJ2-3, the full variable domain is GAGVSQTPSNKVTEKGKYVELRCDPISGHTALYWYRQSLGQGPEFLIYFQGTGAADDSGLPNDRFFAVRPEGSVSTLKIQRTERGDSAVYLCASSSQDGYTDTQYFGPGTRLTVL.

This clonotype has a count of ten or more. DNA for the CDR3: TGTGCCAGCAGCCCCGGGAAGGTCATCTACAATGAGCAGTTCTTC. It yields the protein CASSPGKVIYNEQFF. The chain uses TRBV5-4 and TRBJ2-1; the D gene is possibly TRBD2 (5 bases). V was clipped by 4 bases and J by 3 bases, with 14 bases between them. The V gene's germline CDR1 is SGHNT and CDR2 YYREEE (reference sequence). The CDR3 runs to 15 residues.

This clonotype came up many times. The chain combines TRBV5-1 with TRBJ2-7; 8 bases are shared with TRBD1. J lost 2 bases, V lost 4 bases, and 5 bases had no gene match. The CDR3 totals 14 residues. Germline CDR1 is SGHRS and CDR2 is YFSETQ. CDR3 sequence reads: CASSEGQVTYEQYF. The CDR3 bases are TGCGCCAGCAGCGAGGGACAGGTTACCTACGAGCAGTACTTC. The full variable domain, completed using reference TRBV5-1 and TRBJ2-7, is KAGVTQTPRYLIKTRGQQVTLSCSPISGHRSVSWYQQTPGQGLQFLFEYFSETQRNKGNFPGRFSGRQFSNSRSEMNVSTLELGDSALYLCASSEGQVTYEQYFGPGTRLTVT.

This clonotype was counted between two and nine times. The chain employs TRBV29-1 and TRBJ2-3; D may be TRBD1 or TRBD2 (6 bases each). The CDR3 has 13 residues. CDR1 and CDR2 (germline): SQVTM, ANQGSEA. The CDR3 sequence: CTGGALGTDTQYF. The CDR3 DNA sequence: TGCACCGGGGGCGCCCTCGGCACAGATACGCAGTATTTT.

This clonotype was observed at least ten times. The CDR3 DNA reads as TGTGCCAGCAGCTCCCAGCGGGAGTGGGAGACCCAGTACTTC. Translated, it gives CASSSQREWETQYF. The rearrangement joins TRBV11-2 to TRBJ2-5; 8 bases match TRBD2. The trim removed 4 bases at V and 5 bases at J, leaving 6 bases unmatched. Germline values: CDR1 SGHAT, CDR2 FQNNGV. The CDR3 has 14 amino acids. The variable domain in full, with the rest retrieved from reference TRBV11-2 and TRBJ2-5, is EAGVAQSPRYKIIEKRQSVAFWCNPISGHATLYWYQQILGQGPKLLIQFQNNGVVDDSQLPKDRFSAERLKGVDSTLKIQPAKLEDSAVYLCASSSQREWETQYFGPGTRLLVL.

At least ten counts were recorded for this clonotype. The gene calls are TRBV9 and TRBJ2-3, with D uncertain. In germline, CDR1 is SGDLS, CDR2 YYNGEE. V was trimmed by 4 bases and J by 0 bases, leaving 12 bases between them. CDR3 length: 15 amino acids. The CDR3 DNA reads TGTGCCAGCAGCCCCAGTCAAATTAGCACAGATACGCAGTATTTT. Its translation is CASSPSQISTDTQYF.